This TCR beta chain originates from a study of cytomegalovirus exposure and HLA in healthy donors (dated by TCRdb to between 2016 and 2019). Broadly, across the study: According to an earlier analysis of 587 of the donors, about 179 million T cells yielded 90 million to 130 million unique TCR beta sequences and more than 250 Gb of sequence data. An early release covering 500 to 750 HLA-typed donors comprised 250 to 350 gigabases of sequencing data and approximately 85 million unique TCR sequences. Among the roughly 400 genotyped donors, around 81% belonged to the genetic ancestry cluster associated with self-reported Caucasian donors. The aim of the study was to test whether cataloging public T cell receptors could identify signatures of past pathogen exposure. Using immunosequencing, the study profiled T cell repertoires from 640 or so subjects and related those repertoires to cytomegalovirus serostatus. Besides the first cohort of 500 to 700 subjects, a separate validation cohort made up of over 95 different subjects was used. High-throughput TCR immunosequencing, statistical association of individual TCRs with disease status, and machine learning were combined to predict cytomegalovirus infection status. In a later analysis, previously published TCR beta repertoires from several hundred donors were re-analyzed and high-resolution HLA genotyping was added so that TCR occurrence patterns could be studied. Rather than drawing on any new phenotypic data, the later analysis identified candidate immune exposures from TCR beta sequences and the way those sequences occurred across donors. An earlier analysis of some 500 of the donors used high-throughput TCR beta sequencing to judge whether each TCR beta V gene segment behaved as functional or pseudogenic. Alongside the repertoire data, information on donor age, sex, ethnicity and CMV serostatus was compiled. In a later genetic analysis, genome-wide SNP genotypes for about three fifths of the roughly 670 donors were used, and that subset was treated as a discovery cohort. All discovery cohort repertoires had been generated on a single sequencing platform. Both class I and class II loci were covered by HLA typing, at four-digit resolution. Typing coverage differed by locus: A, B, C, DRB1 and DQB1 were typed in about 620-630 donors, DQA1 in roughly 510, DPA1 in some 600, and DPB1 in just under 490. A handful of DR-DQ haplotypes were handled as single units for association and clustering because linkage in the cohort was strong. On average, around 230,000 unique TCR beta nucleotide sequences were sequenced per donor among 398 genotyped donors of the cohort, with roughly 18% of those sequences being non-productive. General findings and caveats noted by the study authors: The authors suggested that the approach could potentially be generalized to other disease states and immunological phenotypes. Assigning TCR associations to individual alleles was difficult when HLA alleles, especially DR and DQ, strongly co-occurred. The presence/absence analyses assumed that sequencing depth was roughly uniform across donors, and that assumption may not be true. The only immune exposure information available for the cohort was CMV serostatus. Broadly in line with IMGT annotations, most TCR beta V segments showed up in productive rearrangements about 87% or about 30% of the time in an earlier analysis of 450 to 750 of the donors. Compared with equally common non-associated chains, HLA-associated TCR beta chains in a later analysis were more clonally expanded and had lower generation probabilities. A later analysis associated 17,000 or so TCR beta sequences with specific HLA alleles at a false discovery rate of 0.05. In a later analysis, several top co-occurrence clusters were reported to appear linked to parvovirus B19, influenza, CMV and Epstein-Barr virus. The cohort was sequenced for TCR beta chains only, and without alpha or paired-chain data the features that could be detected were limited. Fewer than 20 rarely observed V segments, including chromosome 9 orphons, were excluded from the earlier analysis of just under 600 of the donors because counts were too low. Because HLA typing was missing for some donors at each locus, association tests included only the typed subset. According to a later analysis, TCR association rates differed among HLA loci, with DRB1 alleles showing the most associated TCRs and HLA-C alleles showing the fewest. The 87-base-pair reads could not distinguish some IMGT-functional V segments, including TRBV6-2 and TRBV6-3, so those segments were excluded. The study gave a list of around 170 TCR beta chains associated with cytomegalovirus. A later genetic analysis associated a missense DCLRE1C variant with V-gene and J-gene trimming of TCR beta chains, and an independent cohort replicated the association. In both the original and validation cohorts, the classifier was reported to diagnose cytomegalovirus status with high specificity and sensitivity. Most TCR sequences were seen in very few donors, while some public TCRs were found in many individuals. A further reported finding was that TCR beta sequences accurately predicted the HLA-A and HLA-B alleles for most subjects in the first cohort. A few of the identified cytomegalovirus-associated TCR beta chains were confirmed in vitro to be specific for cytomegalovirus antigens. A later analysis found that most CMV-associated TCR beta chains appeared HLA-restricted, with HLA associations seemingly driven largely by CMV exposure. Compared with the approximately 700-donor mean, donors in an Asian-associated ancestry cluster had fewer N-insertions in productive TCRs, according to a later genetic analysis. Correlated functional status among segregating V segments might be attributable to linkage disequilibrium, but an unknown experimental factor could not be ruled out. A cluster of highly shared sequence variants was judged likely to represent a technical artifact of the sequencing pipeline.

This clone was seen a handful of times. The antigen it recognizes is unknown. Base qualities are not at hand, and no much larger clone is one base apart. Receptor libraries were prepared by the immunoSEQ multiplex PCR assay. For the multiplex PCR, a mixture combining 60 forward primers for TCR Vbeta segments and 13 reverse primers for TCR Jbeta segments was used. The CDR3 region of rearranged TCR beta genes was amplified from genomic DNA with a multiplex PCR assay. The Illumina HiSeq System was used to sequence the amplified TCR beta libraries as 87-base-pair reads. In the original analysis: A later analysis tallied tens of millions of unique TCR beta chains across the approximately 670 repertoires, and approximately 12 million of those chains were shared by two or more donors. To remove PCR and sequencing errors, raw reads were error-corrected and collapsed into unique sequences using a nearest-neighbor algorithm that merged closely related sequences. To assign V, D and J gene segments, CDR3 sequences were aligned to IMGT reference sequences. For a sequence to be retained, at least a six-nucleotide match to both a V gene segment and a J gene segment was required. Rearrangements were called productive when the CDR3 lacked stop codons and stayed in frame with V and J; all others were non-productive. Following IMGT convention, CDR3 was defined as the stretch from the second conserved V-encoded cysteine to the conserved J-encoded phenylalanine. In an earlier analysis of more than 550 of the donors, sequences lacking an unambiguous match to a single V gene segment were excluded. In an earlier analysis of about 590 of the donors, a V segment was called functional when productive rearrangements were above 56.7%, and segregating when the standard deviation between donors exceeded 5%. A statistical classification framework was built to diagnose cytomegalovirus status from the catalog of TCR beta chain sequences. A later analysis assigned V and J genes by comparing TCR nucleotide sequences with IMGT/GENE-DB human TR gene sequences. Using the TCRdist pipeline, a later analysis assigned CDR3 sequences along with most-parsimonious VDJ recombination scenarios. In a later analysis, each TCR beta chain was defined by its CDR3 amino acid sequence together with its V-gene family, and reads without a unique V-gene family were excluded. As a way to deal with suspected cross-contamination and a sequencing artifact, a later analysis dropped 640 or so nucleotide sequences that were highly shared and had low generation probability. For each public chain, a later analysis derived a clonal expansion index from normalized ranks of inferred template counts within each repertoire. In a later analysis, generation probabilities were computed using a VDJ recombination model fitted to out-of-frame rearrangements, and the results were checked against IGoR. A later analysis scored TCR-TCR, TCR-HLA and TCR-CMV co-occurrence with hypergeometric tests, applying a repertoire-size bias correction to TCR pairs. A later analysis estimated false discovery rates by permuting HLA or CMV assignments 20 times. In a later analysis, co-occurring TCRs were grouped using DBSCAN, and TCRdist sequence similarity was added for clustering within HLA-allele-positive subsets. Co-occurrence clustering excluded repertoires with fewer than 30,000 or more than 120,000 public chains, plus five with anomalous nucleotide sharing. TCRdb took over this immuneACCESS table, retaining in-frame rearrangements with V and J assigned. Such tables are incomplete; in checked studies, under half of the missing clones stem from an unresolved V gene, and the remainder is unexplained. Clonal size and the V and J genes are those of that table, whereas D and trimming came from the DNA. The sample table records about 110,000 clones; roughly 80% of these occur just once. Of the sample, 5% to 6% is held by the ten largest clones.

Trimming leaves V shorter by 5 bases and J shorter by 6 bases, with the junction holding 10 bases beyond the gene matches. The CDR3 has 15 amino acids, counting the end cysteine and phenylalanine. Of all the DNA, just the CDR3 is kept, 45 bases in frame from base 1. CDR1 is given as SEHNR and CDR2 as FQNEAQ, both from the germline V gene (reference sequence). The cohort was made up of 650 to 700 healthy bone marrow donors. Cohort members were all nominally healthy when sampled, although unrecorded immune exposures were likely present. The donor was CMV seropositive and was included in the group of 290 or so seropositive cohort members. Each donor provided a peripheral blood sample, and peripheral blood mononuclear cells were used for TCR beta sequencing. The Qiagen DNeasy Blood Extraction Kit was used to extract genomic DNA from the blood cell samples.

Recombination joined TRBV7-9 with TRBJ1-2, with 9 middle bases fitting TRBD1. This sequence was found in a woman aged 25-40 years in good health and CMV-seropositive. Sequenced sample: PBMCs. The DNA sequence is TGTGCCAGCAGCCCGGGGACAGGGAGGTTCGATGGCTACACCTTC. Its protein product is CASSPGTGRFDGYTF.